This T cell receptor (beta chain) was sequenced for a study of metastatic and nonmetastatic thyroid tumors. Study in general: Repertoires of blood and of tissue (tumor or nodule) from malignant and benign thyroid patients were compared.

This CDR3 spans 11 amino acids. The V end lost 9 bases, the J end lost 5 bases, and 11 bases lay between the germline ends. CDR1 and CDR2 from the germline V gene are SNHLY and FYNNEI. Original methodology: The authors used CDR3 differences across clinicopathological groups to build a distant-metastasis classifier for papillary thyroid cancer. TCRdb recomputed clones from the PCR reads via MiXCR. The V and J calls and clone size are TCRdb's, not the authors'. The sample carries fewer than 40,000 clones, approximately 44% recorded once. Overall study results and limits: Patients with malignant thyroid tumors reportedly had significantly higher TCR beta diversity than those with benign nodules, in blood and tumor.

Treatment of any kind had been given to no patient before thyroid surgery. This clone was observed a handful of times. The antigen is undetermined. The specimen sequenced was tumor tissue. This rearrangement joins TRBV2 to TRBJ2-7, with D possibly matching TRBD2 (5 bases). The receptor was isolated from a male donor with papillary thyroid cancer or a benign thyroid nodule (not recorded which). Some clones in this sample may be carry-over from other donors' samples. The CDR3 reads CASSSEDEQYF. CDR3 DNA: TGTGCCAGTAGTAGCGAGGACGAGCAGTACTTC.